This entry lists 32 T cell receptor beta chains sequenced from one sample in a study of T cells in localized non-small cell lung cancer. The protocol was immunoSEQ multiplex PCR, while the TCRdb copy is restricted to in-frame clones and leaves out a portion. This sample has about 920 clones, with roughly 19% found just once. Sample: lung tumor tissue, taken before any cancer treatment. These receptors were taken from a male donor aged 60 or over with stage I lung adenocarcinoma.

This clone was seen a few times. DNA of the CDR3: TGTGCCAGCATGAATCGGGACAGCGGAAGGGGTAACTATGGCTACACCTTC. Its protein product is CASMNRDSGRGNYGYTF. The chain uses TRBV28 and TRBJ1-2, with 7 bases fitting TRBD1. Germline CDR1 is MDHEN and CDR2 is SYDVKM. CDR3 length equals 17 residues. V dropped 7 bases and J dropped 1; count of bases not matched to a gene: 15.

J is TRBJ2-1 and V is TRBV19, with unresolved D. This CDR3 is built from 11 residues. CDR1 is LNHDA and CDR2 is SQIVND in the germline V gene (reference sequence). V was clipped by 3 bases and J by 9 bases, with 6 bases between them. The CDR3 nucleotides read TGTGCCAGTAGTATGGTGGGTGAGCAGTTCTTC. This translates into CASSMVGEQFF.

The chain couples TRBV5-1 to TRBJ2-1; D unresolved. The CDR3 is 14 amino acids. Per the germline V gene, CDR1 is SGHRS and CDR2 is YFSETQ. Trimming pared 0 bases from V and 0 bases from J, leaving 4 bases between. CDR3 sequence: CASSLADSYNEQFF. DNA for the CDR3: TGCGCCAGCAGCTTGGCCGACTCCTACAATGAGCAGTTCTTC. Full variable domain (outside the CDR3, taken from reference TRBV5-1 and TRBJ2-1): KAGVTQTPRYLIKTRGQQVTLSCSPISGHRSVSWYQQTPGQGLQFLFEYFSETQRNKGNFPGRFSGRQFSNSRSEMNVSTLELGDSALYLCASSLADSYNEQFFGPGTRLTVL.

The rearrangement links TRBV5-1 to TRBJ1-2, with D perhaps TRBD1 (5 bases). The CDR3 is made up of 16 amino acids. Germline V gene data show CDR1 as SGHRS and CDR2 as YFSETQ. The V and J ends lost 4 bases and 0 bases respectively, with 16 bases between them. CDR3 nucleotide sequence: TGCGCCAGCAGCGCGGATAGCGGCAGGGCTAACTATGGCTACACCTTC. It codes for CASSADSGRANYGYTF. Supplemented by reference TRBV5-1 and TRBJ1-2, the full variable domain reads KAGVTQTPRYLIKTRGQQVTLSCSPISGHRSVSWYQQTPGQGLQFLFEYFSETQRNKGNFPGRFSGRQFSNSRSEMNVSTLELGDSALYLCASSADSGRANYGYTFGSGTRLTVV.

V is TRBV19 and J is TRBJ1-1, with 7 bases aligning to TRBD1. Germline CDR1 LNHDA, CDR2 SQIVND (reference sequence). The V and J ends lost 5 bases and 1 base, in that order; junction bases with no gene match: 4. The CDR3 is 14 amino acids. This CDR3 is CASSVDRTNTEAFF. In DNA, the CDR3 is TGTGCCAGTAGTGTGGACAGGACGAACACTGAAGCTTTCTTT.

This clone showed up just a few times. The chain carries TRBV30 and TRBJ2-5, with D perhaps TRBD2 (5 bases). The ends were cut back, 0 bases at V and 2 bases at J, with 16 bases in the middle. Germline V gene data show CDR1 as GTSNPN and CDR2 as SVGIG (reference sequence). CDR3 length: 16 amino acids. CDR3 in DNA: TGTGCCTGGAGTGTAGGGAACGGAGGCCCTCAAGAGACCCAGTACTTC. Protein product: CAWSVGNGGPQETQYF.

The rearrangement uses TRBV5-1 and TRBJ2-2; unclear D gene. Germline CDR1 and CDR2: SGHRS and YFSETQ. The CDR3 totals 14 residues. Trimming cost V 0 bases and J 4 bases, with 7 bases left between them. The CDR3 sequence: CASSLGHFTGELFF. Here the CDR3 DNA reads TGCGCCAGCAGCTTGGGGCACTTCACCGGGGAGCTGTTTTTT.

V usage is TRBV25-1 and J usage is TRBJ2-3; 13 bases align to TRBD2. The CDR3 is 16 amino acids. Trimming cost V 5 bases and J 1 base; bases outside gene matches: 3. CDR1 is MGHDK, CDR2 SYGVNS, per germline. The CDR3 loop reads CASSQGTSGGTDTQYF. CDR3 DNA: TGTGCCAGCAGTCAGGGGACTAGCGGGGGCACAGATACGCAGTATTTT.

By sample fraction, this clone is large. The chain employs TRBV9 and TRBJ2-7; 8 bases are a match to TRBD2. There are 14 residues in the CDR3. After removal of 3 bases from V and 5 bases from J, the junction contained 7 bases not matched to a gene. Germline-derived CDR1 and CDR2 are SGDLS and YYNGEE. CDR3 nucleotides: TGTGCCAGCAGCGCTCGGGAGGGTGAGAACGAGCAGTACTTC. Residues: CASSAREGENEQYF.

This clone was found a few times. This chain joins TRBV11-3 and TRBJ1-3; D gene ambiguous. Germline V lookup: CDR1 SGHNT, CDR2 YENEEA. The V end was cut by 1 base, the J end by 2 bases, with 9 bases between. This CDR3 spans 15 amino acids. The DNA of the CDR3 is TGTGCCAGCAGCTTAGTGTCGGGAACTGGAAACACCATATATTTT. Its protein is CASSLVSGTGNTIYF.

This clone showed up just a few times. The chain carries TRBV28 and TRBJ1-1; 7 bases agree with TRBD1. Germline V gives CDR1 MDHEN, CDR2 SYDVKM. This CDR3 spans 14 amino acids. Trimming took 5 bases from V and 3 from J; bases not matched to a gene: 6. The CDR3 sequence: CASSPGQPYTEAFF. The CDR3 DNA follows: TGTGCCAGCAGTCCGGGACAGCCATACACTGAAGCTTTCTTT.

The V call is TRBV29-1, the J call TRBJ1-5; the match to TRBD1 covers 8 bases. This CDR3 is built from 13 residues. The V segment lost 8 bases and the J segment 6 bases; nucleotides outside the gene matches: 9. Germline CDR1 reads SQVTM; CDR2 reads ANQGSEA. This chain's CDR3 is CSILTGVSQPQHF. The DNA for the CDR3 is TGCAGCATCCTGACAGGGGTCTCTCAGCCCCAGCATTTT. Full variable domain (outside the CDR3, taken from reference TRBV29-1 and TRBJ1-5): SAVISQKPSRDICQRGTSLTIQCQVDSQVTMMFWYRQQPGQSLTLIATANQGSEATYESGFVIDKFPISRPNLTFSTLTVSNMSPEDSSIYLCSILTGVSQPQHFGDGTRLSIL.

This rearrangement joins TRBV19 to TRBJ1-5, with D tentatively TRBD1 (5 bases). Trimming took off 2 bases at V and 6 bases at J, with 14 bases between the two ends. CDR3 length equals 15 residues. Germline-derived CDR1 and CDR2 are LNHDA and SQIVND (reference sequence). DNA of the CDR3: TGTGCCAGTAGTATAAAGGGGCCAATGCTTCAGCCCCAGCATTTT. It encodes CASSIKGPMLQPQHF.

This clone came up a few times. The chain employs TRBV7-5 and TRBJ2-1; the table's D call, TRBD1, has no DNA check behind it. TRBV7-5 is listed as a pseudogene. CDR3 length equals 15 residues. The CDR3 reads CASRDRFFVSNEQFF. The CDR3 DNA reads as TGTGCCAGCAGGGACAGGTTTTTTGTAAGCAATGAGCAGTTCTTC.

This clone was seen a handful of times. The chain couples TRBV28 to TRBJ2-3; D is possibly TRBD2 (5 bases). V was shortened by 5 bases and J by 2 bases, with 17 bases between the two germline ends. Per germline, CDR1 MDHEN and CDR2 SYDVKM. The CDR3 covers 16 residues. Written as DNA, the CDR3 is TGTGCCAGCAGTCCCCTGGGTAGCGAAGACACAGATACGCAGTATTTT. Translated, it gives CASSPLGSEDTDTQYF.

The V gene is TRBV6-8, the J gene TRBJ1-1, with D possibly matching TRBD1 (6 bases). Germline CDR1 MNHGY, CDR2 SAAAGT. This CDR3 contains 17 residues. The V end lost 0 bases, the J end lost 5 bases, and 19 bases lay between the germline ends. CDR3 nucleotide sequence: TGTGCCAGCAGTTACTCGAAACAGGGATGGGGGGGGACTGAAGCTTTCTTT. It is translated as CASSYSKQGWGGTEAFF.

DNA of the CDR3: TGCGCCAGCAGCTTGGGACCAGGGATTCTGAACACTGAAGCTTTCTTT. Translation gives CASSLGPGILNTEAFF. This chain joins TRBV5-1 and TRBJ1-1; maybe TRBD1 (5 bases). Between the trimmed V and J ends, which lost 0 bases and 0 bases, there was a span of 12 bases. Germline V lookup: CDR1 SGHRS, CDR2 YFSETQ. The CDR3 sequence is 16 residues long.

This clone is hyperexpanded within its sample. The chain recombines TRBV29-1 with TRBJ1-5; D ambiguous. The CDR3 contains 12 residues. Trimming cost V 3 bases and J 7 bases, with 10 bases left between them. Germline CDR1 reads SQVTM; CDR2 reads ANQGSEA. The CDR3 reads CSVEAASQPQHF. Written as DNA, the CDR3 is TGCAGCGTTGAGGCAGCCTCCCAGCCCCAGCATTTT.

This clone turned up a few times. The V gene is TRBV18, the J gene TRBJ2-7; tentative D call: TRBD1 (5 bases). The CDR3 loop spans 13 amino acids. In germline, CDR1 is KGHSH, CDR2 LQKENI. V lost 3 bases to trimming and J lost 4 bases, with 10 bases between them. The CDR3 sequence: CASSPQRGYEQYF. Here the CDR3 DNA reads TGTGCCAGCTCACCTCAAAGGGGTTACGAGCAGTACTTC.

This clone has more than one count but fewer than ten. CDR3 bases: TGTGCCAGCAGCTTAGAAGGCCCAGGGGGCATGGGGGGCTACACCTTC. This encodes CASSLEGPGGMGGYTF. The chain carries TRBV11-3 and TRBJ1-2; 8 positions agree with TRBD1. CDR3 length: 16 amino acids. With V trimmed by 0 bases and J by 8 bases, 11 bases remained unmatched. Germline V gene lookup returns CDR1 SGHNT and CDR2 YENEEA.

The V and J genes are TRBV6-8 and TRBJ2-1, with 7 bases matching TRBD1. This CDR3 has 12 residues. The germline CDR1 and CDR2 sequences are MNHGY and SAAAGT. Unmatched junction bases numbered 5, after V lost 6 bases and J lost 9 bases. The CDR3: CASRTTGFEQFF. For the CDR3, the DNA is TGTGCCAGCAGAACGACAGGGTTTGAGCAGTTCTTC.

This chain links TRBV11-3 with TRBJ1-4; a weak D match, TRBD1 (5 bases). In germline, CDR1 is SGHNT, CDR2 YENEEA. The CDR3 contains 15 residues. Trimming pared 1 base from V and 5 bases from J, leaving 11 bases between. CDR3 nucleotides: TGTGCCAGCAGCTTAGTTCTGGGGGAGAATGAAAAACTGTTTTTT. Its translation: CASSLVLGENEKLFF. Full variable domain (remainder filled in from reference TRBV11-3 and TRBJ1-4): EAGVVQSPRYKIIEKKQPVAFWCNPISGHNTLYWYLQNLGQGPELLIRYENEEAVDDSQLPKDRFSAERLKGVDSTLKIQPAELGDSAVYLCASSLVLGENEKLFFGSGTQLSVL.

This chain links TRBV18 with TRBJ1-4; 7 nucleotides align to TRBD1. This CDR3 has 13 residues. Germline CDR1 is KGHSH and CDR2 is LQKENI. The ends lost 4 bases at V and 8 bases at J; junction bases unmatched: 4. CDR3 sequence (DNA): TGTGCCAGCTCACAGGGACAGCGGGAAAAACTGTTTTTT. Translated, it gives CASSQGQREKLFF.

This clone came up a few times. J is TRBJ2-5 and V is TRBV6-7; TRBD1 might be the D (6 bases). TRBV6-7 is an open reading frame, and its role is uncertain. Trimming left V 10 bases short and J 5 bases short, with 17 bases between. CDR3 length equals 13 residues. CDR3 sequence: CATQDSWGETQYF. CDR3 DNA: TGTGCCACGCAGGACAGCTGGGGGGAGACCCAGTACTTC.

The J gene is TRBJ1-5, the V gene TRBV18; no clear D. CDR1 is KGHSH, CDR2 LQKENI, per germline. The germline V and J ends were trimmed by 2 bases and 0 bases, with 2 bases remaining between them. The CDR3 sequence is 13 residues long. The CDR3 sequence: CASSPDSNQPQHF. The CDR3 nucleotides are TGTGCCAGCTCACCAGATAGCAATCAGCCCCAGCATTTT.

This clone has more than one count but fewer than ten. The V call is TRBV28, the J call TRBJ1-1; D gene unclear. This CDR3 is 15 amino acids long. Germline loops: CDR1 MDHEN, CDR2 SYDVKM. V was shortened by 6 bases and J by 4 bases, with 18 bases between the two germline ends. In DNA form, the CDR3 reads TGTGCCAGCAGACCGCCTGTATCGGGCCTCACTGAAGCTTTCTTT. Translation gives CASRPPVSGLTEAFF.

In this sample, this clone is large. J is TRBJ1-1 and V is TRBV11-3; no definite D call. V was shortened by 2 bases and J by 4 bases, with 11 bases between the two germline ends. Germline-derived CDR1 and CDR2 are SGHNT and YENEEA. The length of the CDR3 is 14 residues. CDR3 sequence reads: CASSLMGGSTEAFF. The DNA for the CDR3 is TGTGCCAGCAGCTTAATGGGAGGGAGCACTGAAGCTTTCTTT.

This clone was seen more than once but under ten times. The J gene is TRBJ1-4, the V gene TRBV12-2. TRBV12-2 is assigned pseudogene status. This CDR3 comprises 17 residues. Written as DNA, the CDR3 is TGTGCCCTAACTTCGGGGCAAGGTCAGCGAGTTAATGAAAAACTGTTTTTT. Its protein product is CALTSGQGQRVNEKLFF.

This clone came up a few times. The rearrangement joins TRBV19 to TRBJ1-1; D unresolved. V dropped 9 bases and J dropped 1 base, with 18 bases sitting between them. The CDR3 totals 15 residues. Germline-derived CDR1 and CDR2 are LNHDA and SQIVND (reference sequence). As DNA, the CDR3 is TGTGCCAGCCGTTCCCGGTTCGACCCGAACACTGAAGCTTTCTTT. The encoded protein is CASRSRFDPNTEAFF. The whole variable domain, filled in from reference TRBV19 and TRBJ1-1, reads DGGITQSPKYLFRKEGQNVTLSCEQNLNHDAMYWYRQDPGQGLRLIYYSQIVNDFQKGDIAEGYSVSREKKESFPLTVTSAQKNPTAFYLCASRSRFDPNTEAFFGQGTRLTVV.

J is TRBJ2-3 and V is TRBV9; the match to TRBD2 covers 11 bases. Germline V gives CDR1 SGDLS, CDR2 YYNGEE. This CDR3 has 16 amino acids. J was trimmed by 2 bases and V by 3 bases; bases with no gene match: 5. In DNA form, the CDR3 reads TGTGCCAGCAGCGGGGGGACTAGCGGCCTCACAGATACGCAGTATTTT. Its translation: CASSGGTSGLTDTQYF.

This clone was observed a handful of times. The chain is built from TRBV11-3 and TRBJ2-1; 11 bases align to TRBD2. This CDR3 comprises 14 residues. V gave up 6 bases and J gave up 9 bases; unmatched junction bases: 7. Germline-derived CDR1 and CDR2 are SGHNT and YENEEA. The CDR3 loop is CASRPRTSGFEQFF. The CDR3 DNA sequence: TGTGCCAGCAGGCCAAGGACTAGCGGGTTTGAGCAGTTCTTC.

This clone ranks as medium-sized. The chain employs TRBV12-2 and TRBJ1-1; the table's D call, TRBD1, has no DNA check behind it. TRBV12-2 is deemed a pseudogene. The CDR3 length is 14 residues. As DNA, the CDR3 is TGTGCCACCTTACCGGACAGTTTGAACACTGAAGCTTTCTTT. Protein product: CATLPDSLNTEAFF.